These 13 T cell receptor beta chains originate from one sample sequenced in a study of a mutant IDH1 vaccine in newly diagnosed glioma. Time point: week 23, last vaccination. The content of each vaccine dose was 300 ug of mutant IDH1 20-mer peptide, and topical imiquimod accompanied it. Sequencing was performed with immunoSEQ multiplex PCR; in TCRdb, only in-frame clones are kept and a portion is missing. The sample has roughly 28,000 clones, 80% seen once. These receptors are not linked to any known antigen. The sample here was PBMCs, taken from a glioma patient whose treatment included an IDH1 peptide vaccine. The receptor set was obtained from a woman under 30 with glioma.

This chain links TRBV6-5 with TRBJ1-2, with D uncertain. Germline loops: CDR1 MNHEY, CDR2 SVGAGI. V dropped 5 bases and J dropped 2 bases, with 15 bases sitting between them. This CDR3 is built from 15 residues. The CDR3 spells CASSAPVGANYGYTF. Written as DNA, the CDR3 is TGTGCCAGCAGTGCCCCGGTAGGCGCAAACTATGGCTACACCTTC.

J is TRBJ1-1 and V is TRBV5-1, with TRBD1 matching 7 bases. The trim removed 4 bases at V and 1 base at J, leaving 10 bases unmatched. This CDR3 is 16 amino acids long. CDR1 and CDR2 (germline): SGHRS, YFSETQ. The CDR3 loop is CASSDPWTGKNTEAFF. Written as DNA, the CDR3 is TGCGCCAGCAGCGACCCATGGACAGGAAAGAACACTGAAGCTTTCTTT.

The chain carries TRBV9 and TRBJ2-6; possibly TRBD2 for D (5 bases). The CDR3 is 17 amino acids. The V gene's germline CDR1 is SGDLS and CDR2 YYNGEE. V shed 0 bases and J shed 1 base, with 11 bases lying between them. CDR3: CASSVGGSTSGANVLTF. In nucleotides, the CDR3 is TGTGCCAGCAGCGTAGGAGGGTCGACATCTGGGGCCAACGTCCTGACTTTC.

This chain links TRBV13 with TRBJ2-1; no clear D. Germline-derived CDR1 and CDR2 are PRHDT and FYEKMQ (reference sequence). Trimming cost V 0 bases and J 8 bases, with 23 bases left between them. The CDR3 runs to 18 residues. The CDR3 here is CASSLGDVPTRTLDEQFF. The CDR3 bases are TGTGCCAGCAGCTTAGGTGATGTCCCAACCCGTACCTTGGATGAGCAGTTCTTC.

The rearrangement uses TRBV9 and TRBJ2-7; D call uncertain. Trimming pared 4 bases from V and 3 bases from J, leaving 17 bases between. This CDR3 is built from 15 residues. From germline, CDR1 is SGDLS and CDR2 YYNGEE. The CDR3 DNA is TGTGCCAGCAGCTCTGACCCCAAACCTTACTACGAGCAGTACTTC. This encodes CASSSDPKPYYEQYF.

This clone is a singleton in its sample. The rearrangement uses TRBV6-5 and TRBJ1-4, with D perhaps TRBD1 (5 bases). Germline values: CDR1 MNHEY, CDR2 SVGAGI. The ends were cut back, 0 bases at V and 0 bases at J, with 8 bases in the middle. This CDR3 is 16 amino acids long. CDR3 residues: CASSYSTRATNEKLFF. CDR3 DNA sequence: TGTGCCAGCAGTTACTCAACCAGGGCAACTAATGAAAAACTGTTTTTT.

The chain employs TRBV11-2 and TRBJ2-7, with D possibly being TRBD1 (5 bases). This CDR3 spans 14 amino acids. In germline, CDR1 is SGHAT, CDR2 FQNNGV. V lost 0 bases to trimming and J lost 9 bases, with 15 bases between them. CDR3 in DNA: TGTGCCAGCAGCTTAGAAGGGGCCGGGTCTAGGCAGTACTTC. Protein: CASSLEGAGSRQYF.

The CDR3 nucleotides are TGTGCCAGCAGTGTGGCCAGGGTGGTTGGTCAGCCCCAGCATTTT. Its translation is CASSVARVVGQPQHF. The chain has TRBV2 and TRBJ1-5; possibly TRBD1 for D (5 bases). The CDR3 runs 15 residues. Germline CDR1 SNHLY, CDR2 FYNNEI. V lost 4 bases and J 6 bases, leaving 16 bases between the germline ends.

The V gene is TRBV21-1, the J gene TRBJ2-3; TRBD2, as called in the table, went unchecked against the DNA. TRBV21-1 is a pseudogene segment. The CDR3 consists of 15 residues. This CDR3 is CASSPAAGGPDTQYF. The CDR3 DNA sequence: TGTGCCAGCAGCCCCGCAGCGGGGGGACCAGATACGCAGTATTTT.

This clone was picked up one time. The chain's CDR3 is CASSGVAGARGDTQYF. The CDR3 coding sequence is TGTGCCAGCAGCGGAGTGGCGGGAGCGAGAGGGGATACGCAGTATTTT. V is TRBV7-9 and J is TRBJ2-3; 7 bases map to TRBD2. V shed 5 bases, J shed 6 bases, and the junction held 14 bases outside the gene matches. The germline V gene has CDR1 SEHNR and CDR2 FQNEAQ (reference sequence). The CDR3 runs to 16 residues.

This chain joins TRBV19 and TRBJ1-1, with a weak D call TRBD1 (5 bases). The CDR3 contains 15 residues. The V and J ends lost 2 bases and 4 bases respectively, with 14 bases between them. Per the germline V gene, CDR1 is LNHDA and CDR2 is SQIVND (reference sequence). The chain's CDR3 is CASSIPLGGGTEAFF. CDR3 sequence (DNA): TGTGCCAGTAGTATACCCTTGGGGGGGGGCACTGAAGCTTTCTTT. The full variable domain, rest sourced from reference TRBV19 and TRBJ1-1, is DGGITQSPKYLFRKEGQNVTLSCEQNLNHDAMYWYRQDPGQGLRLIYYSQIVNDFQKGDIAEGYSVSREKKESFPLTVTSAQKNPTAFYLCASSIPLGGGTEAFFGQGTRLTVV.

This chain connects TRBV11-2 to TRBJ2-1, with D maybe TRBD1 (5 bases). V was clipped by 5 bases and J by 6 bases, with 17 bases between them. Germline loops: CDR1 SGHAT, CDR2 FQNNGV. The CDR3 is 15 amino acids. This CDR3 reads CASSREKTVSNEQFF. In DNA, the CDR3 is TGTGCCAGCAGCCGTGAAAAGACAGTTAGCAATGAGCAGTTCTTC.

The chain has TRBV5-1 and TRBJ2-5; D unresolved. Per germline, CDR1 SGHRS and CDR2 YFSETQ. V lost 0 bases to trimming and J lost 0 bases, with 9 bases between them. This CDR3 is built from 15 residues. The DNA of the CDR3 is TGCGCCAGCAGCTTGGATCCATCGTACCAAGAGACCCAGTACTTC. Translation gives CASSLDPSYQETQYF.